The 24 T cell receptor beta chains listed next were all sequenced from one sample in a study of beta chain features in type 1 diabetes. Reverse transcription of all isolated RNA meant that expressed TCRB transcripts were sequenced. Repertoires were generated with immunoSEQ multiplex PCR, while TCRdb's copy carries only in-frame clones and drops some. Of about 280,000 clones listed, roughly 15% were seen once; the top ten hold less than 0.02%. No antigen is known for these receptors. Whole-study results and caveats: Shortening of TCRB CDR3s, moderate but significant, appeared in all four CD4+ subsets of Type 1 diabetes patients.

Sequencing was performed on naive CD4+ T cells from blood. The receptors were sampled from a man in his late teens or twenties with type 1 diabetes.

This clone was seen a few times. V gene TRBV28 combines with J gene TRBJ2-3; D possibly corresponds to TRBD1 (6 bases). V dropped 5 bases and J dropped 3 bases, with 15 bases sitting between them. In germline, CDR1 is MDHEN, CDR2 SYDVKM. CDR3 length: 15 residues. CDR3 region: CASSLLQGSTDTQYF. In DNA, the CDR3 is TGTGCCAGCAGTCTACTCCAGGGGTCGACAGATACGCAGTATTTT. Together with reference TRBV28 and TRBJ2-3, the CDR3 gives the full variable domain: DVKVTQSSRYLVKRTGEKVFLECVQDMDHENMFWYRQDPGLGLRLIYFSYDVKMKEKGDIPEGYSVSREKKERFSLILESASTNQTSMYLCASSLLQGSTDTQYFGPGTRLTVL.

This chain uses TRBV30 with TRBJ2-1; 11 positions match TRBD2. The CDR3 loop spans 15 amino acids. The germline CDR1 and CDR2 sequences are GTSNPN and SVGIG (reference sequence). J was trimmed by 5 bases and V by 5 bases; bases with no gene match: 8. In DNA, the CDR3 is TGTGCCTGGTGTAAGGGACTAGCGGTAAACAATGAGCAGTTCTTC. It codes for CAWCKGLAVNNEQFF.

This clone was observed a few times. V is TRBV18 and J is TRBJ1-5, with 8 bases matching TRBD1. Germline CDR1 KGHSH, CDR2 LQKENI. V gave up 3 bases and J gave up 6 bases; unmatched junction bases: 4. The CDR3 loop spans 14 amino acids. In DNA, the CDR3 is TGTGCCAGCTCACCCGGACAGGGAGGTCAGCCCCAGCATTTT. Translating it yields CASSPGQGGQPQHF.

This clone was found a few times. The chain uses TRBV4-1 and TRBJ2-4; 8 bases are a match to TRBD2. The length of the CDR3 is 15 residues. J lost 4 bases, V lost 2 bases, and 4 bases had no gene match. Looked up from germline, CDR1 is MGHRA and CDR2 is YSYEKL. The CDR3 loop is CASSQPLAGKNIQYF. As DNA, the CDR3 is TGCGCCAGCAGCCAACCGTTAGCGGGAAAAAACATTCAGTACTTC.

This clone was recorded a few times. The chain employs TRBV18 and TRBJ2-5; TRBD2 is a possible D gene (5 bases). Germline loops: CDR1 KGHSH, CDR2 LQKENI. This CDR3 spans 15 amino acids. The germline V and J ends were trimmed by 3 bases and 4 bases, with 15 bases remaining between them. The CDR3: CASSPGVLVGETQYF. The DNA for the CDR3 is TGTGCCAGCTCACCCGGGGTACTAGTAGGAGAGACCCAGTACTTC.

The rearrangement uses TRBV27 and TRBJ2-7, with a tentative D call TRBD1 (6 bases). Germline CDR1 MNHEY, CDR2 SMNVEV (reference sequence). The CDR3 contains 13 residues. Trimming left V 3 bases short and J 7 bases short, with 13 bases between. CDR3 sequence (DNA): TGTGCCAGCAGTTTCCTGGCGAGGGGGGAGCAGTACTTC. This sequence encodes CASSFLARGEQYF.

In this sample, this clone turned up a few times. The rearrangement uses TRBV7-8 and TRBJ1-1; possibly TRBD1 for D (5 bases). The V and J ends lost 4 bases and 0 bases respectively, with 15 bases between them. The germline V gene has CDR1 SGHVS and CDR2 FQNEAQ. This CDR3 region has 16 residues. The CDR3 nucleotides read TGTGCCAGCAGCTCCCCTGGGTGGGGCATGAACACTGAAGCTTTCTTT. This translates into CASSSPGWGMNTEAFF.

The chain employs TRBV5-1 and TRBJ1-2; D unresolved. V lost 4 bases and J 4 bases, leaving 11 bases between the germline ends. This CDR3 has 13 residues. Germline V gene lookup returns CDR1 SGHRS and CDR2 YFSETQ. The chain's CDR3 is CASSMPGSYGYTF. CDR3 DNA: TGCGCCAGCAGCATGCCGGGGAGCTATGGCTACACCTTC. Filled out from reference TRBV5-1 and TRBJ1-2, the complete variable domain reads KAGVTQTPRYLIKTRGQQVTLSCSPISGHRSVSWYQQTPGQGLQFLFEYFSETQRNKGNFPGRFSGRQFSNSRSEMNVSTLELGDSALYLCASSMPGSYGYTFGSGTRLTVV.

V is TRBV18 and J is TRBJ1-5, with TRBD1 identical over 10 bases. Germline assignment: CDR1 KGHSH and CDR2 LQKENI. The ends lost 4 bases at V and 0 bases at J; junction bases unmatched: 3. The CDR3 consists of 16 residues. CDR3: CASSQGQGNSNQPQHF. CDR3 bases: TGTGCCAGCTCACAGGGACAGGGGAATAGCAATCAGCCCCAGCATTTT. Full variable domain (missing parts from reference TRBV18 and TRBJ1-5): NAGVMQNPRHLVRRRGQEARLRCSPMKGHSHVYWYRQLPEEGLKFMVYLQKENIIDESGMPKERFSAEFPKEGPSILRIQQVVRGDSAAYFCASSQGQGNSNQPQHFGDGTRLSIL.

There are a few counts of this clone. The chain is built from TRBV29-1 and TRBJ1-2; a weak D match, TRBD1 (5 bases). V shed 4 bases and J shed 1 base, with 13 bases lying between them. The CDR3 contains 14 residues. CDR1 and CDR2 (germline): SQVTM, ANQGSEA. CDR3 sequence: CSVGGGVINYGYTF. CDR3 in DNA: TGCAGCGTTGGTGGAGGGGTCATTAACTATGGCTACACCTTC.

This clone was counted only a few times. This sequence joins TRBV2 and TRBJ1-4; D remains ambiguous. Germline V gene data show CDR1 as SNHLY and CDR2 as FYNNEI. Trimming shortened V by 7 bases and J by 7 bases, and 19 bases separated the two germline ends. This CDR3 has 15 residues. CDR3 sequence reads: CASNPHRVWSEKLFF. In DNA form, the CDR3 reads TGTGCCAGCAACCCACACCGGGTCTGGAGTGAAAAACTGTTTTTT.

The CDR3, as DNA: TGTGCCAGCAGCCCGGGACAGGCCTACCCTCGGGAGACCCAGTACTTC. Protein: CASSPGQAYPRETQYF. The J gene is TRBJ2-5, the V gene TRBV11-2; 8 nucleotides line up with TRBD1. CDR1 is SGHAT, CDR2 FQNNGV, per germline. The ends lost 5 bases at V and 5 bases at J; junction bases unmatched: 13. The CDR3 loop spans 16 amino acids.

The V call is TRBV6-1, the J call TRBJ2-7, with TRBD1 matching over 8 bases. After removal of 3 bases from V and 3 bases from J, the junction contained 7 bases not matched to a gene. This CDR3 comprises 15 residues. Germline CDR1 and CDR2: MNHNS and SASEGT. The chain's CDR3 is CASSDLGTGVYEQYF. CDR3 coding DNA: TGTGCCAGCAGTGATCTCGGGACAGGTGTCTACGAGCAGTACTTC.

This chain uses TRBV29-1 with TRBJ2-7; 10 bases are shared with TRBD1. J lost 5 bases, V lost 4 bases, and 5 bases had no gene match. The CDR3 sequence is 13 residues long. The germline gives CDR1 SQVTM, CDR2 ANQGSEA. This CDR3 reads CSVGGQGKNEQYF. The CDR3 nucleotides are TGCAGCGTTGGGGGACAGGGGAAGAACGAGCAGTACTTC.

This clone showed up just a few times. The CDR3 DNA reads as TGTGCCAGCAGCTGGAAGGCAGGGAAAAGCTCTGGGGCCAACGTCCTGACTTTC. It encodes CASSWKAGKSSGANVLTF. The V gene is TRBV5-4, the J gene TRBJ2-6; possibly TRBD1 for D (5 bases). The V gene lost 3 bases and the J gene lost 0 bases, with 16 bases spanning the gap. This CDR3 spans 18 amino acids. The germline gives CDR1 SGHNT, CDR2 YYREEE (reference sequence). Based on the CDR3 plus reference TRBV5-4 and TRBJ2-6, the full variable domain is ETGVTQSPTHLIKTRGQQVTLRCSSQSGHNTVSWYQQALGQGPQFIFQYYREEENGRGNFPPRFSGLQFPNYSSELNVNALELDDSALYLCASSWKAGKSSGANVLTFGAGSRLTVL.

CDR3 nucleotides: TGTGCCAGTAGTATCAATCGAGGAGATGGCTACACCTTC. It translates to CASSINRGDGYTF. The chain links TRBV19 to TRBJ1-2; unclear D gene. The CDR3 sequence is 13 residues long. The ends were cut back, 3 bases at V and 6 bases at J, with 11 bases in the middle. Germline values: CDR1 LNHDA, CDR2 SQIVND (reference sequence).

V gene TRBV5-4 combines with J gene TRBJ2-5, with a tentative D call TRBD1 (6 bases). The germline CDR1 and CDR2 sequences are SGHNT and YYREEE (reference sequence). The CDR3 totals 16 residues. V dropped 4 bases and J dropped 4 bases, with 20 bases sitting between them. CDR3 region: CASSRGNTGSGETQYF. The CDR3 DNA reads TGTGCCAGCAGCCGAGGAAATACAGGGTCGGGAGAGACCCAGTACTTC.

This clone was seen more than once but under ten times. The rearrangement uses TRBV7-8 and TRBJ2-1, with TRBD2 as a possible D gene (5 bases). V shed 3 bases and J shed 15 bases, with 18 bases lying between them. This CDR3 region has 13 residues. Germline loops: CDR1 SGHVS, CDR2 FQNEAQ. In DNA, the CDR3 is TGTGCCAGCAGCTTTCGACTCGGGGAGTCCTTGTTCTTC. Its translation: CASSFRLGESLFF.

The V and J genes are TRBV5-1 and TRBJ2-3; tentatively, D is TRBD2 (7 bases). CDR3 length: 14 amino acids. In germline, CDR1 is SGHRS, CDR2 YFSETQ. Trimming left V 2 bases short and J 6 bases short, with 13 bases between. The CDR3 DNA sequence: TGCGCCAGCAGCTTATCGGGGGGCGAGGATACGCAGTATTTT. Amino acids: CASSLSGGEDTQYF.

V is TRBV6-1 and J is TRBJ2-4; TRBD1 agrees at 11 bases. The germline CDR1 and CDR2 sequences are MNHNS and SASEGT. The CDR3 contains 15 residues. V shed 2 bases and J 6 bases; nucleotides not matched to a gene: 3. The CDR3 nucleotides are TGTGCCAGCAGTGAATCGGGACAGGGGGGAAACATTCAGTACTTC. Encoded protein: CASSESGQGGNIQYF.

V and J are TRBV30 and TRBJ1-2; no clear D. The CDR3 has 12 amino acids. Germline CDR1 GTSNPN, CDR2 SVGIG (reference sequence). V was clipped by 0 bases and J by 4 bases, with 6 bases between them. CDR3 sequence reads: CAWSVLGYGYTF. The CDR3 DNA is TGTGCCTGGAGTGTACTAGGCTATGGCTACACCTTC.

This clone has just a few counts. The V call is TRBV2, the J call TRBJ1-1; D is perhaps TRBD1 (5 bases). The V and J ends lost 3 bases and 4 bases respectively, with 12 bases between them. From germline, CDR1 is SNHLY and CDR2 FYNNEI. This CDR3 region has 14 residues. The CDR3 sequence is CASSDQGGSTEAFF. In DNA form, the CDR3 reads TGTGCCAGCAGTGACCAGGGTGGTAGCACTGAAGCTTTCTTT.

The chain uses TRBV18 and TRBJ2-1; 7 bases are a match to TRBD2. CDR3 length: 16 residues. Germline lookup yields CDR1 KGHSH and CDR2 LQKENI. V gave up 6 bases and J gave up 0 bases; unmatched junction bases: 8. CDR3 nucleotide sequence: TGTGCCAGCTCCTCCACTAGCGCGAGCTCCTACAATGAGCAGTTCTTC. It codes for CASSSTSASSYNEQFF.

The V gene is TRBV19, the J gene TRBJ1-5, with a tentative D call TRBD1 (6 bases). The CDR3 covers 15 residues. Germline V gives CDR1 LNHDA, CDR2 SQIVND (reference sequence). The germline V and J ends were trimmed by 3 bases and 6 bases, with 15 bases remaining between them. The CDR3 loop reads CASSMGYRAGQPQHF. The CDR3 DNA sequence: TGTGCCAGTAGTATGGGGTACAGGGCAGGTCAGCCCCAGCATTTT.